This TCR beta chain is drawn from a study of blood T cell repertoires in COVID-19. Study details: Samples representing acute and convalescent COVID-19 were sourced from the United States, Italy and Spain.

The CDR3 extends over 15 amino acids. Germline-derived CDR1 and CDR2 are KGHSH and LQKENI. The V gene end was trimmed by 6 bases and the J gene end by 2 bases; junction bases not matched to a gene: 8. Per the authors' pipeline: Reference gene primer amplification in the assay estimated nucleated cell counts. Here immunoSEQ multiplex PCR was the method, and the copy in TCRdb shows in-frame clones only, minus some. That table is the source of V, J and clone size, and D and trimming were worked out from the DNA. The sample records 60,000 or so clones, just under 85% being singletons. This TCR came from a man aged 55 to 70 with acute or convalescent COVID-19. The material sequenced was peripheral blood. This chain joins TRBV18 and TRBJ2-7; 9 bases are shared with TRBD2. In nucleotides, the CDR3 is TGTGCCAGCTCTACCCGCCTAGCGGGGACCTACGAGCAGTACTTC. Translated, it gives CASSTRLAGTYEQYF.